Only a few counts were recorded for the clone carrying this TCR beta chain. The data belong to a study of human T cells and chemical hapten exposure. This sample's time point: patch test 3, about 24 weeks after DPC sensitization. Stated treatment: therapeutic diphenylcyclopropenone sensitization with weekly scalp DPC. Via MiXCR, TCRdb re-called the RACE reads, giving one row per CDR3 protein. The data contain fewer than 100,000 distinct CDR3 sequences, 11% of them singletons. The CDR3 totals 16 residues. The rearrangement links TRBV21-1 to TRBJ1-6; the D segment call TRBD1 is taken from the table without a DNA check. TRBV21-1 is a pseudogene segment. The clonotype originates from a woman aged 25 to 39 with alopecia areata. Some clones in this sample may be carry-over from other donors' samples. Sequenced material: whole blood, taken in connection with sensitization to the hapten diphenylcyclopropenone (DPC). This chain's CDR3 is CASSKGGTGENSPLHF. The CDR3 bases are TGTGCCAGCAGCAAAGGAGGAACAGGGGAAAATTCACCCCTCCACTTT.